The next 9 T cell receptor beta chains were all read from a single sample in a study of T cells expressing NK-cell markers. Reanalyzing the 5' RACE reads, TCRdb keeps one entry per CDR3 protein, without DNA. This sample contains hundreds of thousands of distinct CDR3 sequences. Sequencing used blood T cells: a sorted CD56 or NKG2C T cell subset, CD4+ or CD8+ T cells, or bulk PBMC T cells (not recorded which). These receptors were collected from a woman between 18 and 70 years old in good health.

J is TRBJ2-1 and V is TRBV20-1; TCRdb lists TRBD2, though no DNA is available to test this call. The CDR3 is 16 amino acids. Germline V gene lookup returns CDR1 DFQATT and CDR2 SNEGSKA (reference sequence). The CDR3 reads CSASRNSGPSYNEQFF.

J is TRBJ2-1 and V is TRBV7-6; TCRdb selects TRBD1, and the lack of DNA leaves this call unchecked. Germline-derived CDR1 and CDR2 are SGHVS and FNYEAQ. CDR3 length equals 15 residues. CDR3: CASSLRDSPYNEQFF.

J is TRBJ2-1 and V is TRBV29-1; as DNA is missing, the TRBD1 call by TCRdb cannot be tested. The CDR3 runs to 14 residues. The germline V gene encodes CDR1 SQVTM and CDR2 ANQGSEA. CDR3: CSGRRDRATIEQFF.

This sequence joins TRBV3-1 and TRBJ2-5. Looked up from germline, CDR1 is LGHDT and CDR2 is YNNKEL (reference sequence). The CDR3 runs to 15 residues. CDR3 amino acids: CASSQVSVARETQYF.

The chain recombines TRBV20-1 with TRBJ1-5. Germline lookup yields CDR1 DFQATT and CDR2 SNEGSKA (reference sequence). This CDR3 comprises 17 residues. This chain's CDR3 is CSAKGLLVGAGNQPQHF.

This chain joins TRBV7-6 and TRBJ2-5; TCRdb lists TRBD1, though no DNA is available to test this call. Per germline, CDR1 SGHVS and CDR2 FNYEAQ. This CDR3 has 17 amino acids. CDR3 loop: CASSLALEGRLQETQYF.

The genes are TRBV25-1 and TRBJ1-1; the TCRdb call, TRBD1, lacks DNA for checking. Germline V lookup: CDR1 MGHDK, CDR2 SYGVNS. CDR3 length: 11 residues. CDR3 loop: CASRAGTEAFF.

The chain's CDR3 is CASSPVAGGDYEQYF. The rearrangement uses TRBV5-1 and TRBJ2-7; TCRdb names TRBD2, which stays unverified in the absence of DNA. The germline CDR1 and CDR2 sequences are SGHRS and YFSETQ. This CDR3 has 15 residues.

V is TRBV7-3 and J is TRBJ1-1. The CDR3 consists of 13 residues. Germline CDR1 and CDR2: SGHTA and FQGTGA. CDR3 loop: CASSPLAGTEAFF.